This is a list of T cell receptor beta chains from one sample in a study of blood T cell repertoires in COVID-19. Produced via immunoSEQ multiplex PCR; TCRdb's table is partial and in-frame only. The data show about 220,000 clones, around three quarters seen once. Sequencing was done on a sample of peripheral blood. The receptors were gathered from a woman in her seventies with acute or convalescent COVID-19. The CDR3 runs from the conserved cysteine through the conserved F or W. D genes are given only for firm matches. Part of the rows lack a size; the others show once, few, many or a class for expanded clones.

>16|TRBD1|TRBV9|NA|TRBJ2-2
CASSVGDRARTGELFF
TGTGCCAGCAGCGTAGGTGACAGGGCGAGGACCGGGGAGCTGTTTTTT
>14|NA|TRBV5-1|once|TRBJ1-3
CASSYSGSGNTIYF
TGCGCCAGCAGCTACAGTGGGTCTGGAAACACCATATATTTT
>14|TRBD2|TRBV5-1|NA|TRBJ2-3
CASSFAGGQDTQYF
TGCGCCAGCAGCTTTGCGGGGGGCCAAGATACGCAGTATTTT
>15|TRBD2|TRBV9|NA|TRBJ2-1
CASSAGRGSYNEQFF
TGTGCCAGCAGCGCCGGGAGGGGCTCCTACAATGAGCAGTTCTTC
>13|NA|TRBV3-1/TRBV3-2|few|TRBJ1-5
CASSQGGAQPQHF
TGTGCCAGCAGCCAAGGGGGCGCTCAGCCCCAGCATTTT
>16|TRBD1|TRBV18|NA|TRBJ1-1
CASSLLSQGVNTEAFF
TGTGCCAGCTCCCTATTGAGCCAGGGGGTAAACACTGAAGCTTTCTTT
>11|NA|TRBV20-1|NA|TRBJ2-5
CSARAQETQYF
TGCAGTGCTAGGGCCCAAGAGACCCAGTACTTC
>15|TRBD1|TRBV6-2/TRBV6-3|few|TRBJ1-2
CASSYSRQGALGYTF
TGTGCCAGCAGTTACTCGAGACAGGGGGCGTTAGGCTACACCTTC
>13|TRBD1|TRBV19|NA|TRBJ2-7
CASSMGQGYEQYF
TGTGCCAGTAGTATGGGACAGGGCTACGAGCAGTACTTC
>11|NA|TRBV2|NA|TRBJ2-5
CASSPGETQYF
TGTGCCAGCAGCCCAGGGGAGACCCAGTACTTC
>14|NA|TRBV20-1|NA|TRBJ1-1
CSASRGNMNTEAFF
TGCAGTGCTAGTCGGGGGAACATGAACACTGAAGCTTTCTTT
>16|TRBD1|TRBV19|NA|TRBJ2-2
CASSTDRGRNPGELFF
TGTGCCAGTAGTACGGACAGGGGGCGGAATCCCGGGGAGCTGTTTTTT
>14|TRBD2|TRBV11-2|NA|TRBJ2-5
CASSLVAGGETQYF
TGTGCCAGCAGCTTAGTAGCGGGGGGGGAGACCCAGTACTTC
>14|TRBD1|TRBV5-5|NA|TRBJ2-2
CASSRDRVRGELFF
TGTGCCAGCAGCCGGGACAGGGTCCGCGGGGAGCTGTTTTTT
>13|NA|TRBV18|NA|TRBJ1-6
CASSPVGDSPLHF
TGTGCCAGCTCACCCGTCGGGGATTCACCCCTCCACTTT
>16|TRBD1|TRBV5-1|NA|TRBJ1-1
CASSLGMGQGRTEAFF
TGCGCCAGCAGCTTGGGTATGGGACAGGGGCGAACTGAAGCTTTCTTT
>15|TRBD2|TRBV5-5|NA|TRBJ2-3
CASSLYGGSTDTQYF
TGTGCCAGCAGCTTGTACGGGGGGAGCACAGATACGCAGTATTTT
>14|NA|TRBV18|NA|TRBJ1-5
CASSAGESNQPQHF
TGTGCCAGCTCCGCAGGGGAAAGCAATCAGCCCCAGCATTTT
>14|TRBD1|TRBV5-1|NA|TRBJ1-1
CASSFQTGGTEAFF
TGCGCCAGCAGCTTCCAGACAGGGGGCACTGAAGCTTTCTTT
>13|NA|TRBV19|NA|TRBJ1-3
CASPPSSGNTIYF
TGTGCCAGCCCCCCCAGCTCTGGAAACACCATATATTTT
>14|TRBD1|TRBV7-2|NA|TRBJ2-1
CASSWDSAYNEQFF
TGTGCCAGCAGTTGGGACAGCGCGTACAATGAGCAGTTCTTC
>13|NA|TRBV29-1|NA|TRBJ1-1
CSSGLGKNTEAFF
TGCAGCTCCGGACTGGGAAAGAACACTGAAGCTTTCTTT
>15|TRBD1|TRBV7-3|NA|TRBJ2-1
CASSLTRTGGNEQFF
TGTGCCAGCAGCTTAACCAGGACAGGGGGCAATGAGCAGTTCTTC
>15|TRBD1|TRBV2|NA|TRBJ2-1
CASMRQGAHRVEQFF
TGTGCCAGCATGAGACAGGGGGCCCACCGGGTTGAGCAGTTCTTC
>13|TRBD1|TRBV16|NA|TRBJ2-7
CASSTQTGSEQYF
TGTGCCAGCAGCACCCAGACAGGGTCCGAGCAGTACTTC
>16|NA|TRBV19|NA|TRBJ2-6
CASSDSSYSGANVLTF
TGTGCCAGCTCGGACAGTTCTTACTCTGGGGCCAACGTCCTGACTTTC
>16|TRBD1|TRBV5-1|NA|TRBJ2-5
CASSLPQGGGQETQYF
TGCGCCAGCAGCTTGCCCCAAGGGGGCGGACAAGAGACCCAGTACTTC
>17|TRBD2|TRBV7-2|NA|TRBJ2-5
CASSLGRGGANQETQYF
TGTGCCAGCAGCTTAGGACGGGGGGGGGCGAATCAAGAGACCCAGTACTTC
>17|TRBD2|TRBV27|NA|TRBJ2-3
CASRPGSGGFRTDTQYF
TGTGCCAGCAGGCCGGGTAGCGGGGGGTTCCGCACAGATACGCAGTATTTT
>14|NA|TRBV12-5|NA|TRBJ2-1
CASNTGSSYNEQFF
TGTGCTAGTAATACAGGGAGCTCCTACAATGAGCAGTTCTTC
>14|NA|TRBV14|NA|TRBJ1-3
CASSQGGLRNTIYF
TGTGCCAGCAGCCAAGGAGGGTTAAGAAACACCATATATTTT
>15|TRBD1|TRBV6-5|NA|TRBJ1-5
CASRADRTRNQPQHF
TGTGCCAGCAGAGCGGACAGGACTCGCAATCAGCCCCAGCATTTT
>15|NA|TRBV3-1/TRBV3-2|NA|TRBJ2-3
CASSQPYGGADTQYF
TGTGCCAGCAGCCAACCGTACGGGGGAGCGGATACGCAGTATTTT
>14|TRBD1|TRBV6-4|NA|TRBJ2-3
CASALTGATDTQYF
TGTGCCAGCGCCCTGACAGGGGCGACAGATACGCAGTATTTT
>13|NA|TRBV28|NA|TRBJ2-3
CASSSPGEDTQYF
TGTGCCAGCAGTTCCCCTGGAGAAGATACGCAGTATTTT
>15|TRBD1|TRBV25-1|once|TRBJ1-2
CASSDRDRGLYGYTF
TGTGCCAGCAGTGACCGGGACAGGGGGCTTTATGGCTACACCTTC
>14|NA|TRBV6-5|once|TRBJ1-2
CASSRDIFLYGYTF
TGTGCCAGCAGCCGGGACATCTTCCTCTATGGCTACACCTTC
>14|TRBD1|TRBV19|NA|TRBJ1-5
CASSRDRDNQPQHF
TGTGCCAGTAGTAGGGACAGAGATAATCAGCCCCAGCATTTT
>14|TRBD2|TRBV20-1|NA|TRBJ2-1
CSASHSGGGYEQFF
TGCAGTGCTAGTCATAGCGGGGGGGGTTATGAGCAGTTCTTC
>14|NA|TRBV19|NA|TRBJ1-4
CASSIAVANEKLFF
TGTGCCAGTAGTATCGCGGTGGCTAATGAAAAACTGTTTTTT
>13|NA|TRBV7-3|NA|TRBJ2-2
CASSLQRTGELFF
TGTGCCAGCAGCTTACAGCGCACCGGGGAGCTGTTTTTT
>15|NA|TRBV2|NA|TRBJ2-5
CASSAMRAGQETQYF
TGTGCCAGCAGTGCAATGCGGGCCGGCCAAGAGACCCAGTACTTC
>14|NA|TRBV6-6|NA|TRBJ1-1
CASSQGQPRSEAFF
TGTGCCAGCAGCCAAGGACAGCCAAGGTCTGAAGCTTTCTTT
>14|TRBD1|TRBV5-1|NA|TRBJ1-2
CASSTGQSNYGYTF
TGCGCCAGCAGCACGGGACAGTCTAACTATGGCTACACCTTC
>14|NA|TRBV9|NA|TRBJ2-7
CASSPGGTPYEQYF
TGTGCCAGCAGCCCAGGGGGGACACCATACGAGCAGTACTTC
>16|TRBD1|TRBV7-8|NA|TRBJ2-3
CASSSDRDRSTDTQYF
TGTGCCAGCAGCTCCGACCGGGACAGAAGCACAGATACGCAGTATTTT
>19|TRBD2|TRBV7-9|NA|TRBJ2-3
CASSFMGLAGGYRTDTQYF
TGTGCCAGCAGCTTTATGGGACTAGCGGGGGGTTACCGCACAGATACGCAGTATTTT
>13|NA|TRBV7-2|NA|TRBJ2-5
CASSLSSGETQYF
TGTGCCAGCAGCTTATCTAGTGGGGAGACCCAGTACTTC
>16|TRBD1|TRBV18|NA|TRBJ1-1
CASSLDRGLSSTEAFF
TGTGCCAGCTCACTGGACAGGGGGCTTTCGAGCACTGAAGCTTTCTTT
>14|NA|TRBV3-1/TRBV3-2|NA|TRBJ2-7
CASSFTVTTYEQYF
TGTGCCAGCAGCTTCACAGTGACTACCTACGAGCAGTACTTC
>15|TRBD1|TRBV2|NA|TRBJ2-1
CASSFGTGVYNEQFF
TGTGCCAGCAGCTTTGGGACAGGGGTCTACAATGAGCAGTTCTTC
>13|NA|TRBV12-3/TRBV12-4|NA|TRBJ1-2
CASSFGDNSGYTF
TGTGCCAGCAGTTTTGGGGACAATAGCGGCTACACCTTC
>15|TRBD1|TRBV5-1|NA|TRBJ1-2
CASSGGQGAVYGYTF
TGCGCCAGCAGCGGCGGACAGGGAGCGGTTTATGGCTACACCTTC